This T cell receptor (beta chain) was identified in a study of cytomegalovirus exposure and HLA in healthy donors (dated by TCRdb to 2016 to 2017). For context, the study as a whole: An earlier analysis of more than 550 of the donors reported approximately 300 Gb of sequence data and about 120 million unique TCR beta sequences obtained from about 179 million T cells. An early release that covered about 600 HLA-typed donors contained 300 to 350 gigabases of sequencing data and tens of millions of unique TCR sequences. Donor age, sex, ethnicity and CMV serostatus were compiled together with the repertoire data. A later analysis re-analyzed previously published TCR beta repertoires from about 730 donors and added high-resolution HLA genotyping to study TCR occurrence patterns. An earlier analysis of some 500 of the donors applied high-throughput TCR beta sequencing to assess whether each TCR beta V gene segment acted as functional or pseudogenic. Class I and class II HLA loci were covered by the typing at four-digit resolution. The study was designed to test whether signatures of past pathogen exposure could be identified by cataloging public T cell receptors. The study profiled the T cell repertoires of 500 to 800 subjects by immunosequencing and related them to cytomegalovirus serostatus. All discovery cohort repertoires had been generated on a single sequencing platform. Among 300 to 500 genotyped donors of the cohort, an average of roughly 230,000 unique TCR beta nucleotide sequences was sequenced per donor, of which about 20% were non-productive. Among the roughly 390 genotyped donors, roughly 80% belonged to the genetic ancestry cluster associated with self-reported Caucasian donors. A separate validation cohort of 100 to 150 different subjects was used in addition to the approximately 610-subject first cohort. Rather than drawing on any new phenotypic data, the later analysis identified candidate immune exposures from TCR beta sequences and the way those sequences occurred across donors. Five DR-DQ haplotypes were handled as single units for association and clustering because linkage in the cohort was strong. In a later genetic analysis, genome-wide SNP genotypes for about three fifths of the roughly 670 donors were used, and that subset was treated as a discovery cohort. Typing coverage varied by locus: about 620-630 donors for A, B, C, DRB1 and DQB1; roughly 510 for DQA1; 606 for DPA1; about 450 for DPB1. To predict cytomegalovirus infection status, the study combined high-throughput TCR immunosequencing, statistical association of individual TCRs with disease status, and machine learning.

V sheds 3 bases and J sheds 2 bases, leaving 10 bases between their ends. CDR1 and CDR2 (SQVTM, ANQGSEA) derive from the germline V gene. From its cysteine to its phenylalanine, the CDR3 spans 13 amino acids. The sequence is cut down to CDR3 DNA, 39 bases in frame from base 1. The protocol used for the library was the immunoSEQ multiplex PCR assay. For the multiplex PCR, a mixture combining 60 forward primers for TCR Vbeta segments and 13 reverse primers for TCR Jbeta segments was used. Amplification of the CDR3 region of rearranged TCR beta genes was performed with a multiplex PCR assay on genomic DNA. The amplified TCR beta libraries were sequenced on the Illumina HiSeq System as 87-base-pair reads. For the original study's pipeline: A later analysis tallied tens of millions of unique TCR beta chains across the 660 or so repertoires, and approximately 11 million of those chains were shared by two or more donors. To remove PCR and sequencing errors, raw reads were error-corrected and collapsed into unique sequences using a nearest-neighbor algorithm that merged closely related sequences. Alignment of CDR3 sequences to IMGT reference sequences was used to assign V, D and J gene segments. Each retained sequence needed at least a six-nucleotide match to both a V gene segment and a J gene segment. Rearrangements were classified as productive when the CDR3 lacked stop codons and remained in frame with V and J, and all other rearrangements were classified as non-productive. CDR3 was defined according to IMGT convention as the region running from the second conserved V-encoded cysteine to the conserved J-encoded phenylalanine. The earlier analysis of approximately 500 of the donors excluded sequences that lacked an unambiguous match to a single V gene segment. In an earlier analysis of a few hundred of the donors, V segments were called functional above 56.7% productive rearrangements and were called segregating when the between-donor standard deviation exceeded 5%. A statistical classification framework was developed to diagnose cytomegalovirus status using the catalog of TCR beta chain sequences. In a later analysis, V and J genes were assigned by comparing TCR nucleotide sequences against IMGT/GENE-DB human TR gene sequences. In a later analysis, CDR3 sequences and most-parsimonious VDJ recombination scenarios were assigned using the TCRdist pipeline. In a later analysis, each TCR beta chain was defined by its CDR3 amino acid sequence together with its V-gene family, and reads without a unique V-gene family were excluded. As a way to deal with suspected cross-contamination and a sequencing artifact, a later analysis dropped 450 to 600 nucleotide sequences that were highly shared and had low generation probability. In a later analysis, a clonal expansion index for each public chain was calculated from normalized within-repertoire ranks of inferred template counts. In a later analysis, generation probabilities were computed using a VDJ recombination model fitted to out-of-frame rearrangements, and the results were checked against IGoR. In a later analysis, TCR-TCR, TCR-HLA and TCR-CMV co-occurrence was scored with hypergeometric tests, and a repertoire-size bias correction was applied to TCR pairs. In a later analysis, false discovery rates were estimated by permuting HLA or CMV assignments 20 times. In a later analysis, co-occurring TCRs were grouped using DBSCAN, with TCRdist sequence similarity added in when clustering inside HLA-allele-positive subsets. Co-occurrence clustering excluded repertoires with fewer than 30,000 or more than 120,000 public chains, plus five with anomalous nucleotide sharing. In TCRdb, the immuneACCESS table is reduced to in-frame sequences with V and J assigned. These tables do not hold every clone; where another copy was compared, an unresolved V gene accounts for under half, and the others remain unexplained. D and trimming were read from the DNA, whereas the V and J calls and clone size are those reported in that table. The sample includes tens of thousands of clones, with 35% to 55% observed a single time. Around 2% of the sample goes to the ten largest clones.

This clone was picked up a small number of times. What antigen it recognizes has not been identified. Base qualities are not at hand, and no much larger clone is one base apart. The cohort was made up of about 610 healthy bone marrow donors. At the time of sampling, all cohort members were nominally healthy, though unrecorded immune exposures were likely present. The donor tested CMV seronegative and was one of the 352 seronegative cohort members. Each donor provided a peripheral blood sample, and peripheral blood mononuclear cells were used for TCR beta sequencing. The Qiagen DNeasy Blood Extraction Kit was used to extract genomic DNA from the blood cell samples. Broad study findings and their caveats: CMV serostatus was the only immune exposure information available for the cohort. The sequencing pipeline was judged likely to have produced a cluster of highly shared sequence variants as a technical artifact. Correlated functional status among segregating V segments might be attributable to linkage disequilibrium, but an unknown experimental factor could not be ruled out. When HLA alleles, especially DR and DQ, strongly co-occurred, attributing TCR associations to individual alleles was difficult. Sequencing depth was assumed to be roughly uniform across donors in the presence/absence analyses, though that assumption may not hold. Most TCR sequences were seen in very few donors, while some public TCRs were found in many individuals. In vitro tests confirmed that three of the cytomegalovirus-associated TCR beta chains recognize cytomegalovirus antigens. The cohort was sequenced for TCR beta chains only, and without alpha or paired-chain data the features that could be detected were limited. According to a later analysis, most CMV-associated TCR beta chains appeared to be HLA-restricted, and the HLA associations seemed to be driven largely by CMV exposure. A further reported finding was that TCR beta sequences accurately predicted the HLA-A and HLA-B alleles for most subjects in the first cohort. An earlier analysis of 587 of the donors showed that most TCR beta V segments appeared in productive rearrangements either about 90% or about 30% of the time, which broadly matched IMGT annotations. A later analysis found that TCR association rates varied across HLA loci, with DRB1 alleles showing the most associated TCRs and HLA-C alleles the fewest. Because HLA typing was unavailable for some donors at each locus, only the typed subset was used in association tests. In a later genetic analysis, a missense DCLRE1C variant was associated with V-gene and J-gene trimming of TCR beta chains, and the association was replicated in an independent cohort. In a later genetic analysis, fewer N-insertions in productive TCRs were reported among donors in an Asian-associated ancestry cluster than the approximately 710-donor mean. The authors suggested that the approach could potentially be extended to other disease states and immunological phenotypes. The classifier was reported to diagnose cytomegalovirus status with high specificity and sensitivity in both the original and validation cohorts. A total of 150 or so TCR beta chains were listed by the study as associated with cytomegalovirus. A later analysis associated 15,000 to 20,000 TCR beta sequences with specific HLA alleles at a false discovery rate of 0.05. Because counts were too low, about 18 rarely observed V segments, including chromosome 9 orphons, were excluded from the earlier analysis of some 590 of the donors. Because the 87-base-pair reads could not distinguish some IMGT-functional V segments, including TRBV6-2 and TRBV6-3, those segments were excluded. Compared with equally common non-associated chains, HLA-associated TCR beta chains in a later analysis were more clonally expanded and had lower generation probabilities. According to a later analysis, parvovirus B19, influenza, CMV and Epstein-Barr virus appeared linked to several top co-occurrence clusters.

The sequenced material came from PBMCs. The TCR sequence derives from a woman in her fifties or sixties in good health and CMV-seronegative. This chain is built from TRBV29-1 and TRBJ1-1; TRBD1 could be the D gene, as 5 bases match. The CDR3 here reads CSVDREGNTEAFF. The DNA sequence is TGCAGCGTTGACAGGGAGGGAAACACTGAAGCTTTCTTT.